The 27 T cell receptor beta chains given below trace back to one sample, sequenced in a study of cytomegalovirus exposure and HLA in healthy donors (dated by TCRdb to about 2017). Libraries were constructed by the immunoSEQ multiplex PCR assay. The multiplex PCR relied on a mix of 60 forward primers for TCR Vbeta segments and 13 reverse primers for TCR Jbeta segments. Entries here come from immuneACCESS through TCRdb and include only in-frame sequences with V and J called. Some clones fail to appear in such tables; in the studies checked, an unresolved V gene covers under half of the shortfall, and the cause of the remainder is unknown. The sample profile shows 150,000 to 200,000 clones; 70% to 90% of them were found once. Approximately 1.5% of the sample is taken by the ten largest. The sequenced sample was PBMCs. The receptors come from a woman aged 18 to 35 in good health and CMV-seronegative.

The gene calls are TRBV6-5 and TRBJ2-7, with D possibly matching TRBD1 (6 bases). This CDR3 contains 12 residues. CDR1 and CDR2 from the germline V gene are MNHEY and SVGAGI. Trimming took off 6 bases at V and 7 bases at J, with 13 bases between the two ends. CDR3 protein: CASRPPGVEQYF. DNA of the CDR3: TGTGCCAGCAGGCCCCCAGGGGTAGAGCAGTACTTC.

This chain uses TRBV28 with TRBJ2-5; 7 bases map to TRBD1. In germline, CDR1 is MDHEN, CDR2 SYDVKM. V lost 2 bases, J lost 3 bases, and 3 bases stayed unmatched. The CDR3 consists of 14 residues. CDR3 residues: CASSLPTGEETQYF. CDR3 DNA: TGTGCCAGCAGTTTACCTACAGGGGAAGAGACCCAGTACTTC. The whole variable domain, filled in from reference TRBV28 and TRBJ2-5, reads DVKVTQSSRYLVKRTGEKVFLECVQDMDHENMFWYRQDPGLGLRLIYFSYDVKMKEKGDIPEGYSVSREKKERFSLILESASTNQTSMYLCASSLPTGEETQYFGPGTRLLVL.

The rearrangement links TRBV7-9 to TRBJ1-2, with 7 bases aligning to TRBD1. This CDR3 spans 13 amino acids. The J segment lost 4 bases and the V segment lost 4 bases, leaving 3 bases of the junction unmatched. Germline lookup yields CDR1 SEHNR and CDR2 FQNEAQ (reference sequence). The CDR3 DNA reads as TGTGCCAGCAGCTCGGACAGGATCTATGGCTACACCTTC. Its protein product is CASSSDRIYGYTF.

The rearrangement joins TRBV27 to TRBJ2-7, with 7 bases aligning to TRBD1. The CDR3 loop spans 16 amino acids. The germline V gene encodes CDR1 MNHEY and CDR2 SMNVEV (reference sequence). J lost 2 bases, V lost 10 bases, and 17 bases had no gene match. The CDR3 DNA sequence: TGTGCCACTCACACTTCACAGGGGTCTATCCCCTACGAGCAGTACTTC. Translated, it gives CATHTSQGSIPYEQYF.

The chain combines TRBV30 with TRBJ2-5, with D perhaps matching TRBD1 (6 bases). V gave up 5 bases and J gave up 1 base, with 17 bases separating them. CDR3 length: 15 residues. Germline lookup yields CDR1 GTSNPN and CDR2 SVGIG (reference sequence). In DNA, the CDR3 is TGTGCCTGGTCCAATTCGGGACACCTCCAAGAGACCCAGTACTTC. Protein: CAWSNSGHLQETQYF.

The chain couples TRBV7-9 to TRBJ1-1, with 9 bases matching TRBD1. V lost 4 bases, J lost 8 bases, and 8 bases stayed unmatched. Germline V gives CDR1 SEHNR, CDR2 FQNEAQ (reference sequence). This CDR3 region has 14 residues. CDR3: CASSSETGGSEAFF. The CDR3 DNA follows: TGTGCCAGCAGCTCGGAGACAGGGGGATCCGAAGCTTTCTTT.

The V call is TRBV4-1, the J call TRBJ2-2; weak D call: TRBD2 (5 bases). The CDR3 runs 14 residues. CDR1 is MGHRA, CDR2 YSYEKL, per germline. Trimming took 3 bases from V and 8 from J, leaving 13 bases between them. The CDR3 protein is CASSHPEGWGELFF. The CDR3, as DNA: TGCGCCAGCAGCCACCCCGAGGGTTGGGGGGAGCTGTTTTTT.

The chain combines TRBV11-2 with TRBJ2-7; 12 nucleotides match TRBD2. Germline CDR1 reads SGHAT; CDR2 reads FQNNGV. The CDR3 totals 16 residues. V shed 0 bases and J 8 bases; nucleotides not matched to a gene: 8. In nucleotides, the CDR3 is TGTGCCAGCAGCTTAGAACTAGCGGGGGGCTCAGGGAAGCAGTACTTC. Protein: CASSLELAGGSGKQYF.

The gene calls are TRBV6-5 and TRBJ2-7, with 10 bases aligning to TRBD2. The CDR3 spans 14 residues. The germline CDR1 and CDR2 sequences are MNHEY and SVGAGI. V lost 5 bases and J lost 3; bases outside the gene matches: 4. The CDR3 loop is CASSGTSEYYEQYF. CDR3 bases: TGTGCCAGCAGTGGGACTAGCGAATACTACGAGCAGTACTTC.

This chain connects TRBV5-4 to TRBJ2-7; 10 bases line up with TRBD1. Trimming cost V 3 bases and J 8 bases; bases outside gene matches: 11. There are 15 residues in the CDR3. Germline assignment: CDR1 SGHNT and CDR2 YYREEE (reference sequence). CDR3 in amino acids: CASSSPGQGLDKQYF. CDR3 nucleotide sequence: TGTGCCAGCAGCTCGCCGGGACAGGGGCTGGATAAGCAGTACTTC.

This clone was counted between two and nine times. V is TRBV6-5 and J is TRBJ2-1; 7 nucleotides match TRBD1. This CDR3 is built from 16 residues. The trim removed 0 bases at V and 11 bases at J, leaving 13 bases unmatched. Germline CDR1 is MNHEY and CDR2 is SVGAGI. The CDR3 spells CASSYSGQGETYKQFF. For the CDR3, the DNA is TGTGCCAGCAGTTACTCAGGCCAGGGGGAAACCTACAAGCAGTTCTTC.

The CDR3 here is CASMSQGSGPNEKLFF. CDR3 DNA: TGTGCCAGCATGTCTCAGGGTTCAGGGCCTAATGAAAAACTGTTTTTT. The chain is built from TRBV28 and TRBJ1-4; tentative D call: TRBD1 (5 bases). V was pared by 7 bases and J by 3 bases, with 18 bases between. The CDR3 is 16 amino acids. From germline, CDR1 is MDHEN and CDR2 SYDVKM.

For this clone: The sample has other DNA sequences that encode this CDR3 too. V and J are TRBV5-1 and TRBJ2-7; D gene unclear. V was pared by 0 bases and J by 0 bases, with 7 bases between. The CDR3 consists of 14 residues. The V gene's germline CDR1 is SGHRS and CDR2 YFSETQ. Here the CDR3 reads CASSLGRSSYEQYF. Here the CDR3 DNA reads TGCGCCAGCAGCTTGGGACGGAGCTCCTACGAGCAGTACTTC.

This clone came up a few times. Compared with germline, one end of the junction differs, possibly owing to a read error. The chain carries TRBV2 and TRBJ1-1; possibly TRBD1 for D (5 bases). Per germline, CDR1 SNHLY and CDR2 FYNNEI. The CDR3 is made up of 14 amino acids. CDR3 protein: CASTERGVGTEAFF. Written as DNA, the CDR3 is TGTGCCAGCACCGAGCGGGGGGTGGGCACTGAAGCTTTCTTC. Filled out from reference TRBV2 and TRBJ1-1, the complete variable domain reads EPEVTQTPSHQVTQMGQEVILRCVPISNHLYFYWYRQILGQKVEFLVSFYNNEISEKSEIFDDQFSVERPDGSNFTLKIRSTKLEDSAMYFCASTERGVGTEAFFGQGTRLTVV.

Turning to this clone: The sample has other DNA sequences that encode this CDR3 too. The CDR3 spells CASSQVAFMNTEAFF. The CDR3 nucleotides read TGCGCCAGCAGCCAAGTTGCGTTCATGAACACTGAAGCTTTCTTT. This rearrangement joins TRBV4-1 to TRBJ1-1; D unresolved. Germline CDR1 MGHRA, CDR2 YSYEKL. The CDR3 spans 15 residues. V shed 1 base and J shed 0 bases, with 9 bases lying between them.

CDR3 sequence (DNA): TGCGCCAGCAGCTTGGGAGGACAGGGGCATGAAAAACTGTTTTTT. Translating it yields CASSLGGQGHEKLFF. The chain recombines TRBV5-1 with TRBJ1-4; the match to TRBD1 covers 9 bases. The CDR3 contains 15 residues. Trimming removed 0 bases from V and 6 bases from J; junction bases left unmatched: 3. Looked up from germline, CDR1 is SGHRS and CDR2 is YFSETQ.

The CDR3 DNA reads as TGTGCCAGTACCATCAGGGACTCCCAAGTTCTGTTTTTT. This gives the protein CASTIRDSQVLFF. The chain employs TRBV19 and TRBJ1-4; tentatively, D is TRBD1 (5 bases). CDR1 and CDR2 from the germline V gene are LNHDA and SQIVND (reference sequence). The V and J ends lost 7 bases and 14 bases respectively, with 20 bases between them. The CDR3 extends over 13 amino acids.

The rearrangement links TRBV6-6 to TRBJ2-7; TRBD1 agrees at 8 bases. Trimming removed 4 bases from V and 0 bases from J; junction bases left unmatched: 5. Germline CDR1 reads MNHNY; CDR2 reads SVGAGI (reference sequence). This CDR3 region has 15 residues. The CDR3 loop reads CASSFGTGSSYEQYF. DNA of the CDR3: TGTGCCAGCAGTTTTGGGACAGGAAGCTCCTACGAGCAGTACTTC.

This chain connects TRBV10-3 to TRBJ1-1; 8 nucleotides align to TRBD1. This CDR3 region has 13 residues. Germline V gives CDR1 ENHRY, CDR2 SYGVKD. The V segment lost 6 bases and the J segment 3 bases; nucleotides outside the gene matches: 3. The CDR3 is CAIRAGGDTEAFF. CDR3 nucleotides: TGTGCCATCAGGGCAGGGGGCGACACTGAAGCTTTCTTT.

The chain links TRBV4-3 to TRBJ2-7; 8 bases match TRBD1. CDR1 is LGHNA, CDR2 YSLEER, per germline. V dropped 3 bases and J dropped 2; count of bases not matched to a gene: 3. This CDR3 comprises 14 residues. CDR3 in DNA: TGCGCCAGCAGCCATGGACAGGGCACCTACGAGCAGTACTTC. Encoded protein: CASSHGQGTYEQYF.

The chain is built from TRBV5-1 and TRBJ2-7; TRBD1 might be the D (6 bases). This CDR3 has 14 residues. Trimming took 0 bases from V and 2 from J, leaving 9 bases between them. Germline CDR1 is SGHRS and CDR2 is YFSETQ. The CDR3 spells CASSLERGTYEQYF. CDR3 coding DNA: TGCGCCAGCAGCTTGGAAAGGGGGACCTACGAGCAGTACTTC.

The chain employs TRBV7-8 and TRBJ2-3; 13 bases line up with TRBD2. V shed 5 bases, J shed 5 bases, and the junction held 7 bases outside the gene matches. The germline V gene has CDR1 SGHVS and CDR2 FQNEAQ. This CDR3 comprises 16 residues. CDR3 protein: CASSPWTSGSGDTQYF. CDR3 bases: TGTGCCAGCAGCCCGTGGACTAGCGGGAGTGGAGATACGCAGTATTTT.

This clone showed up just once. The rearrangement joins TRBV6-1 to TRBJ2-7; D gene ambiguous. V lost 5 bases, J lost 6 bases, and 11 bases lay in between. Germline V gives CDR1 MNHNS, CDR2 SASEGT. The CDR3 covers 12 residues. This chain's CDR3 is CASSPVAVEQYF. Here the CDR3 DNA reads TGTGCCAGCAGTCCCGTGGCAGTCGAGCAGTACTTC.

The V gene is TRBV14, the J gene TRBJ2-1; no firm D call. V lost 1 base and J 3 bases, leaving 13 bases between the germline ends. In germline, CDR1 is SGHDN, CDR2 FVKESK. The CDR3 length is 16 residues. CDR3 protein: CASSQGVSLNYNEQFF. The CDR3 DNA sequence: TGTGCCAGCAGCCAAGGCGTATCCCTCAACTACAATGAGCAGTTCTTC.

The chain recombines TRBV5-1 with TRBJ2-1; 8 bases agree with TRBD1. Trimming at V came to 0 bases and at J to 2 bases, leaving 7 bases not matched to a gene. Germline CDR1 SGHRS, CDR2 YFSETQ. The CDR3 is 17 residues long. The CDR3: CASSLDETGDPYNEQFF. The CDR3 DNA is TGCGCCAGCAGCTTGGACGAGACAGGGGATCCCTACAATGAGCAGTTCTTC. Filled out from reference TRBV5-1 and TRBJ2-1, the complete variable domain reads KAGVTQTPRYLIKTRGQQVTLSCSPISGHRSVSWYQQTPGQGLQFLFEYFSETQRNKGNFPGRFSGRQFSNSRSEMNVSTLELGDSALYLCASSLDETGDPYNEQFFGPGTRLTVL.

The V call is TRBV28, the J call TRBJ1-2; TRBD1 aligns across 7 bases. This CDR3 comprises 15 residues. Germline trimming cut 5 bases from V and 6 bases from J; bases unmatched to any gene: 12. The germline gives CDR1 MDHEN, CDR2 SYDVKM. This CDR3 reads CASSPGTVTIDGYTF. In nucleotides, the CDR3 is TGTGCCAGCAGTCCCGGGACAGTCACAATTGATGGCTACACCTTC.

The J gene is TRBJ1-1, the V gene TRBV5-4, with a possible D match to TRBD1 (6 bases). CDR1 and CDR2 from the germline V gene are SGHNT and YYREEE (reference sequence). There are 13 residues in the CDR3. Trimming left V 0 bases short and J 11 bases short, with 14 bases between. The DNA of the CDR3 is TGTGCCAGCAGCTTGGAGACAGGCGTCATGGCTTTCTTT. The encoded protein is CASSLETGVMAFF.